Listed below are T cell receptor beta chains from one sample, sequenced in a study of graft-versus-host responses after intestinal transplantation. No antigen has been identified for these receptors. Produced via immunoSEQ multiplex PCR; TCRdb's table is partial and in-frame only. Of 90,000 to 150,000 clones listed, over 80% are singletons. The material was unstimulated CD4+ T cells sorted from spleen or lymph node cells, obtained before intestinal transplant. The receptor source for this set is a human donor who received an intestinal transplant. Both conserved end residues are part of each CDR3. D genes are given only for firm matches.

J gene	D gene	V gene	CDR3 protein
TRBJ2-7	TRBD2	TRBV7-8	CASSSLAGGTYEQYF
TRBJ2-7	NA	TRBV10-1	CASSEDGRHEQYF
TRBJ2-7	TRBD2	TRBV5-4	CASSSGLAVYEQYF
TRBJ2-1	TRBD1	TRBV30	CAWSNGQGRNEQFF
TRBJ1-1	NA	TRBV19	CASRYRGGNTEAFF
TRBJ2-1	NA	TRBV7-6	CASSLSPGSYNEQFF
TRBJ2-3	NA	TRBV2	CASTYQLAGDTQYF
TRBJ2-7	TRBD1	TRBV19	CASSMMTGGGEQYF
TRBJ2-1	NA	TRBV6-1	CASSDGNYNEQFF
TRBJ2-5	NA	TRBV20-1	CSARAETQYF
TRBJ2-4	NA	TRBV30	CAWSVRGLGPKIYIQYF
TRBJ2-1	NA	TRBV6-1	CASSPRLAEQFF
TRBJ2-1	NA	TRBV27	CASSLREYNEQFF
TRBJ2-4	NA	TRBV28	CASSLSGAGLITKNIQYF
TRBJ2-5	TRBD1	TRBV28	CASSLQGARETQYF
TRBJ2-5	NA	TRBV7-9	CASSLSGKETQYF
TRBJ1-2	NA	TRBV6-5	CASSYSDPGIYGYTF
TRBJ1-2	NA	TRBV10-3	CAISDEKGYGYTF
TRBJ2-2	TRBD2	TRBV19	CASSIGLAGRTGELFF
TRBJ2-3	NA	TRBV11-2	CASSLEPAPGTQYF
TRBJ1-5	NA	TRBV18	CASSPPSNQPQHF
TRBJ1-2	NA	TRBV5-1	CASSLREGYGYTF
TRBJ1-2	NA	TRBV7-9	CASSRSGGPDGDYGYTF
TRBJ2-7	TRBD2	TRBV7-9	CASSSPSGGTYEQYF
TRBJ2-7	TRBD1	TRBV7-6	CASSLSPGQGSYEQYF
TRBJ1-1	TRBD1	TRBV10-3	CAIRGQGTEAFF
TRBJ1-5	TRBD1	TRBV19	CASSIRGNQPQHF
TRBJ1-1	NA	TRBV28	CASSLGAPGKAFF
TRBJ1-1	NA	TRBV5-1	CASSLDSQPNTEAFF
TRBJ2-7	TRBD1	TRBV5-1	CASSLLGQPYEQYF
TRBJ1-5	NA	TRBV2	CASTLGVVRNQPQHF
TRBJ1-5	NA	TRBV4-2	CASSQDSNQPQHF
TRBJ2-7	TRBD1	TRBV2	CASVPGQDEQYF
TRBJ1-2	NA	TRBV2	CASSGRRDNYGYTF
TRBJ1-1	NA	TRBV2	CASSVDRPNTEAFF
TRBJ2-1	TRBD2	TRBV10-1	CASSVWRGYNEQFF
TRBJ1-1	NA	TRBV29-1	CSVEVRAANTEAFF
TRBJ1-5	NA	TRBV30	CAWSLRANQPQHF
TRBJ2-7	NA	TRBV6-5	CATHPLGLVYEQYF
TRBJ1-5	TRBD1	TRBV28	CASSQTGVRWDQPQHF
TRBJ2-7	TRBD2	TRBV29-1	CSVEVGLAGYFSYEQYF
TRBJ2-5	NA	TRBV11-2	CASSPGGRGGTQYF
TRBJ2-2	NA	TRBV11-3	CASSLRVGGELFF
TRBJ1-2	TRBD1	TRBV5-1	CASSLRPGQGYNYGYTF
TRBJ2-1	NA	TRBV5-1	CASSSSPYNEQFF
TRBJ2-5	NA	TRBV11-2	CASSPIASETQYF
TRBJ1-4	TRBD1	TRBV5-1	CASSLRGTETNEKLFF
TRBJ1-1	NA	TRBV27	CASSPPRNTEAFF